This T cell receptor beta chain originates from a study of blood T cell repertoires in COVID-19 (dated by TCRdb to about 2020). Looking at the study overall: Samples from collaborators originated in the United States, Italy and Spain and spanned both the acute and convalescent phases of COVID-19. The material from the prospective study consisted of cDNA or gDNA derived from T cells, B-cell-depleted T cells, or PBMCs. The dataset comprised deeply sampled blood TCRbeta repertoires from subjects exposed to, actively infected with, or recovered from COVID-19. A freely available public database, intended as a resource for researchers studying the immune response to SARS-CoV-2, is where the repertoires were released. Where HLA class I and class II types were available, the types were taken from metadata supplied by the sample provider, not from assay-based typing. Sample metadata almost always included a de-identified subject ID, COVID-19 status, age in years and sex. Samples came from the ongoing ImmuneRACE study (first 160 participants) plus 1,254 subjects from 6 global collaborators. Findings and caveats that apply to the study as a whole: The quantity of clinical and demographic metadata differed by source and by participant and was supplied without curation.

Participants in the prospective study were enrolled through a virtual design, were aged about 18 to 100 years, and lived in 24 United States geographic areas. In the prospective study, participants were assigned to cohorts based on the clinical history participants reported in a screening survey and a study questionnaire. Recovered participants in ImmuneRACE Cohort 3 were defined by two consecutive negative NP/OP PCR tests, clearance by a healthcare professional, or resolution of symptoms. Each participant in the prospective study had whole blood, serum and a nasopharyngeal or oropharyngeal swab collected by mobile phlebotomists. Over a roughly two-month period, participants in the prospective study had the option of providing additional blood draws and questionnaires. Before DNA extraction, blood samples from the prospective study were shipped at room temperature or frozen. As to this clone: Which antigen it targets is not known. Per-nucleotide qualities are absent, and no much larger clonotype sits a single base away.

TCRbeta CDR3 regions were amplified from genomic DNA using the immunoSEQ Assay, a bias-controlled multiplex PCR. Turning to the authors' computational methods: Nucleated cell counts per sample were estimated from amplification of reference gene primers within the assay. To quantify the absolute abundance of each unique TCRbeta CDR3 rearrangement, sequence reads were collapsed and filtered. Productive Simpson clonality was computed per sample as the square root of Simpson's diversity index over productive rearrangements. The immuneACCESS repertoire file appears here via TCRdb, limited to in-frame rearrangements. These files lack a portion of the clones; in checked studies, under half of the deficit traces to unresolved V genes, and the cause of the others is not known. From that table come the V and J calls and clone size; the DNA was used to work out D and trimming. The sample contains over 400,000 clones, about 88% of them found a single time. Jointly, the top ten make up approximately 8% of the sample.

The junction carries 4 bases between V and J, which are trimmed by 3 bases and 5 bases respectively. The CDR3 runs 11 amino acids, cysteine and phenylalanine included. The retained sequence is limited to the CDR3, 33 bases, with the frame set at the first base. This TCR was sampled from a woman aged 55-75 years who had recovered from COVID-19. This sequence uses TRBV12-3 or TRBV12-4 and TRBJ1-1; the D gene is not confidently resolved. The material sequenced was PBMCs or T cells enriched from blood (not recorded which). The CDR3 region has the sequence CASSLATEAFF. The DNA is TGTGCCAGCAGTTTGGCAACTGAAGCTTTCTTT.